One and the same sample provided the 3 T cell receptor beta chains below, sequenced in a study of shared clonotypes between healthy human individuals. Clones were read by immunoSEQ multiplex PCR, and TCRdb kept only the in-frame ones, dropping some. The table has over a million clones, about 80% seen once. Sequenced input: memory CD4+ T cells from PBMCs. The subset here: CD45RA-negative fraction. These receptors were collected from a man between 18 and 35 years old in good health. Some clones in this sample may be carry-over from other donors' samples.

CDR3 protein: CASRDYWDINQPQHF. The CDR3 DNA reads as TGTGCCAGCAGGGACTATTGGGACATTAATCAGCCCCAGCATTTT. The chain joins TRBV6-1 to TRBJ1-5; TRBD1 might be the D (6 bases). The ends were cut back, 6 bases at V and 4 bases at J, with 16 bases in the middle. The CDR3 is 15 residues long. CDR1 is MNHNS and CDR2 is SASEGT in the germline V gene.

This sequence joins TRBV6-1 and TRBJ2-2; 12 positions match TRBD1. Germline values: CDR1 MNHNS, CDR2 SASEGT. This CDR3 comprises 17 residues. Unmatched junction bases numbered 8, after V lost 4 bases and J lost 5 bases. The CDR3, as DNA: TGTGCCAGCAGTGGCTTGGGACAGGGGGCCCATACCGGGGAGCTGTTTTTT. This encodes CASSGLGQGAHTGELFF.

This clone was recorded a few times. The chain couples TRBV11-2 to TRBJ2-2; no reliable D call. The CDR3 consists of 13 residues. V lost 3 bases, J lost 4 bases, and 6 bases lay in between. The germline CDR1 and CDR2 sequences are SGHAT and FQNNGV. CDR3 DNA sequence: TGTGCCAGCAGCTTTTACCTCACCGGGGAGCTGTTTTTT. Translated: CASSFYLTGELFF.